Following are 9 T cell receptor beta chains from one sample sequenced in a study of control samples from healthy donors and cancer patients. Data came from immunoSEQ multiplex PCR; TCRdb stores just in-frame clones and leaves some out. This sample has over 45,000 clones; more than 70% occur once, and the top ten carry 1.6%. The sample taken for sequencing was PBMCs. The receptors come from a man aged 40-50 years with colorectal cancer.

This clone was detected once. The chain recombines TRBV4-1 with TRBJ2-3; 11 bases align to TRBD2. The CDR3 spans 16 residues. V lost 0 bases to trimming and J lost 4 bases; unmatched junction nucleotides: 3. Germline CDR1 reads MGHRA; CDR2 reads YSYEKL. CDR3 sequence reads: CASSQEGLAGADTQYF. The CDR3 DNA is TGCGCCAGCAGCCAAGAAGGACTAGCGGGCGCAGATACGCAGTATTTT.

This clone was seen only a few times. The chain has TRBV19 and TRBJ2-1; TRBD1 matches 7 bases. The CDR3 is 13 residues long. The ends lost 7 bases at V and 7 bases at J; junction bases unmatched: 7. Germline values: CDR1 LNHDA, CDR2 SQIVND (reference sequence). The CDR3, as DNA: TGTGCCAGTACCCTGACAGGGTGGAATGAGCAGTTCTTC. Protein: CASTLTGWNEQFF. Using reference TRBV19 and TRBJ2-1 for the parts outside the CDR3, the full variable domain is DGGITQSPKYLFRKEGQNVTLSCEQNLNHDAMYWYRQDPGQGLRLIYYSQIVNDFQKGDIAEGYSVSREKKESFPLTVTSAQKNPTAFYLCASTLTGWNEQFFGPGTRLTVL.

The CDR3 DNA is TGTGCCAGCAGCTTATTTAGGGAACGCGGCTACACCTTC. Protein product: CASSLFRERGYTF. The chain couples TRBV7-2 to TRBJ1-2; D is uncertain. Germline V gene data show CDR1 as SGHTA and CDR2 as FQGNSA. This CDR3 is 13 amino acids long. The V and J ends lost 2 bases and 8 bases respectively, with 12 bases between them.

The chain uses TRBV9 and TRBJ1-2, with D maybe TRBD1 (6 bases). This CDR3 has 13 residues. Germline loops: CDR1 SGDLS, CDR2 YYNGEE. The V gene lost 3 bases and the J gene lost 4 bases, with 10 bases spanning the gap. CDR3 sequence reads: CASSEGGSYGYTF. The DNA of the CDR3 is TGTGCCAGCAGCGAGGGGGGTTCCTATGGCTACACCTTC. Variable domain in full (rest from reference TRBV9 and TRBJ1-2): DSGVTQTPKHLITATGQRVTLRCSPRSGDLSVYWYQQSLDQGLQFLIQYYNGEERAKGNILERFSAQQFPDLHSELNLSSLELGDSALYFCASSEGGSYGYTFGSGTRLTVV.

The V and J genes are TRBV11-3 and TRBJ2-7, with 8 bases matching TRBD1. With 5 bases clipped from V and 5 bases from J, the junction kept 2 bases outside the gene matches. The CDR3 totals 12 residues. In germline, CDR1 is SGHNT, CDR2 YENEEA. CDR3 sequence (DNA): TGTGCCAGCAGCGACAGGGGCGACGAGCAGTACTTC. Translating gives CASSDRGDEQYF.

V gene TRBV13 combines with J gene TRBJ1-1, with 7 nucleotides matching TRBD1. The J segment lost 1 base and the V segment lost 5 bases, leaving 7 bases of the junction unmatched. The CDR3 covers 15 residues. The germline V gene has CDR1 PRHDT and CDR2 FYEKMQ (reference sequence). CDR3 in amino acids: CASSPRTGANTEAFF. Written as DNA, the CDR3 is TGTGCCAGCAGCCCGCGGACAGGTGCGAACACTGAAGCTTTCTTT.

This chain connects TRBV5-1 to TRBJ2-7; 10 bases are shared with TRBD2. Per germline, CDR1 SGHRS and CDR2 YFSETQ. V was clipped by 2 bases and J by 5 bases; unmatched bases: 13. There are 17 residues in the CDR3. The CDR3 region is CASSFPLTGTSVDEQYF. CDR3 in DNA: TGCGCCAGCAGCTTTCCCTTGACCGGGACTAGCGTGGACGAGCAGTACTTC.

This rearrangement joins TRBV5-1 to TRBJ1-3; D unresolved. Germline CDR1 reads SGHRS; CDR2 reads YFSETQ. CDR3 size: 13 residues. With 2 bases removed from V and 0 bases from J, the gap between germline ends came to 3 bases. The CDR3 loop reads CASSFDSGNTIYF. The CDR3 nucleotides read TGCGCCAGCAGCTTTGACTCTGGAAACACCATATATTTT. The full variable domain, its missing parts supplied by reference TRBV5-1 and TRBJ1-3, is KAGVTQTPRYLIKTRGQQVTLSCSPISGHRSVSWYQQTPGQGLQFLFEYFSETQRNKGNFPGRFSGRQFSNSRSEMNVSTLELGDSALYLCASSFDSGNTIYFGEGSWLTVV.

Details on this clone: The sample carries other DNA sequences with the same CDR3. The V gene is TRBV24-1, the J gene TRBJ2-5; D remains unclear. CDR1 and CDR2 from the germline V gene are KGHDR and SFDVKD. V shed 4 bases and J shed 5 bases, with 4 bases lying between them. The length of the CDR3 is 11 residues. Here the CDR3 reads CATSDGETQYF. The CDR3 coding sequence is TGTGCCACCAGTGACGGGGAGACCCAGTACTTC.